This TCR beta chain was profiled in a study of T cells in localized non-small cell lung cancer. Germline CDR1 reads SGHNT; CDR2 reads YENEEA. The V and J ends lost 5 bases and 5 bases respectively, with 15 bases between them. The CDR3 loop spans 14 amino acids. TCRdb keeps only in-frame clones here, not all; method: immunoSEQ multiplex PCR. In the table there are 1,400 to 1,500 clones, 15% to 25% of which are singletons. Each adjacent lung sample was taken at least 2 cm from the tumor margin and was free of atypia. Judged by abundance, this clone is medium-sized. The material was normal lung tissue next to the tumor, obtained before any cancer treatment. The chain is built from TRBV11-3 and TRBJ1-1; perhaps TRBD1 as D (6 bases). This sequence was found in a male donor aged 60 or over with stage I squamous cell lung carcinoma. The CDR3, as DNA: TGTGCCAGCAGCGACACAGGGTTAGTGACTGAAGCTTTCTTT. Its translation is CASSDTGLVTEAFF.